This T cell receptor beta chain was sequenced during a study of memory CD4+ T cells and cytomegalovirus serostatus. Overall study findings and caveats: Of about 150 reported CMV TCRbeta sequences, under 70 were found in memory CD4+ repertoires. Suggested: most of the CMV-linked TCR signature lies in CD4+ memory cells.

Of note for this clone: Antigen unknown.

The table came from immunoSEQ multiplex PCR; TCRdb's copy has only in-frame clones and leaves some out. The data hold 25,000 to 30,000 clones, with around three quarters observed a single time. From germline, CDR1 is KGHSH and CDR2 LQKENI. Trimming removed 4 bases from V and 2 bases from J, with 14 bases in between. The CDR3 is 15 amino acids. Single viable CD3+CD4+CD8-CD45RO+ cells were sorted as the memory CD4+ T cells. Donors' CMV status reflects serum IgG against pp150, pp28, p38, p52. After thawing, CD4+ T cells were positively selected. V usage is TRBV18 and J usage is TRBJ2-5; D may be TRBD1 (5 bases). Sequenced: memory CD4+ T cells from blood. This sequence originates from an adult in good health and CMV-seronegative. The CDR3 bases are TGTGCCAGCTCACGGGGCTTGCCCCCGCAAGAGACCCAGTACTTC. Protein sequence: CASSRGLPPQETQYF.